A single sample is the source of the 5 T cell receptor beta chains below, sequenced in a study of blood T cells in healthy people across ages (dated by TCRdb to between 2014 and 2017). The library was made by 5' RACE. Sequencing instrument: Illumina HiSeq 2500. The second PCR ran for roughly 6 to 11 cycles and used a J-beta primer mix along with a sample-barcoded 5' primer. The public reads were reprocessed in TCRdb via fastp at Q25 and MiXCR, keeping in-frame beta chains. For every CDR3 protein sequence, its rows merge into one entry that carries the most common genes and DNA. The sample has over 600,000 distinct CDR3 sequences on record, approximately 21% of them singletons. The ten largest clonotypes hold under 4% of the sample. Material: blood. The origin of the receptors is a man between 65 and 80 years old in good health.

The chain links TRBV5-1 to TRBJ2-1; weak D call: TRBD2 (5 bases). The CDR3 is made up of 16 amino acids. Germline V gene sequence: CDR1 SGHRS, CDR2 YFSETQ. The V end was cut by 0 bases, the J end by 2 bases, with 12 bases between. Written as DNA, the CDR3 is TGCGCCAGCAGCTTGGCCGCGGGTTCGACCTACAATGAGCAGTTCTTC. Amino acid sequence: CASSLAAGSTYNEQFF.

The genes are TRBV4-2 and TRBJ2-3; possible D gene TRBD2, 7 bases. CDR3 length: 15 residues. The germline gives CDR1 LGHNA, CDR2 YNFKEQ. The germline V and J ends were trimmed by 2 bases and 4 bases, with 13 bases remaining between them. CDR3 coding DNA: TGTGCCAGCAGCCAACGCCGGGGGGCCGCAGATACGCAGTATTTT. Amino acids: CASSQRRGAADTQYF.

With regard to this clonotype: At one end, the junction sequence differs from germline, possibly due to a read error. The chain employs TRBV14 and TRBJ2-5; D uncertain. This CDR3 has 13 residues. CDR1 SGHDN and CDR2 FVKESK come from the germline V gene. The CDR3 coding sequence is TGTGCCAGCAGCCAAAACGGGTACAATGAGCAGTCCTTC. Protein product: CASSQNGYNEQSF.

This clonotype was seen a handful of times. This chain links TRBV20-1 with TRBJ2-5; unclear D gene. The J call is doubtful: the DNA matches TRBJ2-7 better. Germline lookup yields CDR1 DFQATT and CDR2 SNEGSKA (reference sequence). CDR3 length: 12 residues. The CDR3 DNA reads TGCAGTGCTTTTAGGGACTCCTACGAGCAGTACTTC. Protein sequence: CSAFRDSYEQYF.

The J gene is TRBJ2-3, the V gene TRBV2, with D tentatively TRBD2 (6 bases). The V and J ends lost 0 bases and 0 bases respectively, with 7 bases between them. From germline, CDR1 is SNHLY and CDR2 FYNNEI. The CDR3 is 15 amino acids. CDR3 sequence: CASSEARGSTDTQYF. The CDR3 DNA reads TGTGCCAGCAGTGAAGCGCGGGGAAGCACAGATACGCAGTATTTT.